The 14 T cell receptor beta chains presented below share a single source sample, sequenced in a study of blood T cell repertoires in COVID-19. Profiling relied on immunoSEQ multiplex PCR, and the TCRdb table lists in-frame clones only, not all of them. The table records 270,000 or so clones, 75% to 90% of them present only once. The sequencing input was PBMCs or T cells enriched from blood (not recorded which). The receptors derive from a woman in her thirties with acute COVID-19.

The count of this clone is one. This sequence joins TRBV6-5 and TRBJ2-3, with a possible D match to TRBD2 (5 bases). The germline V gene has CDR1 MNHEY and CDR2 SVGAGI. CDR3 length: 13 amino acids. V was cut by 6 bases and J by 0 bases, with 7 bases left in between. CDR3 DNA: TGTGCCAGCAGGGAGGCTAGCACAGATACGCAGTATTTT. Its protein is CASREASTDTQYF.

The chain links TRBV9 to TRBJ1-3; D gene uncertain. CDR3 size: 14 residues. The V and J ends lost 0 bases and 5 bases respectively, with 9 bases between them. CDR1 and CDR2 from the germline V gene are SGDLS and YYNGEE. CDR3 in DNA: TGTGCCAGCAGCGTAGGGGCAGACCGAAACACCATATATTTT. It encodes CASSVGADRNTIYF.

This clone showed up just once. The chain joins TRBV7-2 to TRBJ2-3, with 9 nucleotides matching TRBD2. CDR3 length equals 16 residues. Looked up from germline, CDR1 is SGHTA and CDR2 is FQGNSA. V was clipped by 4 bases and J by 2 bases; unmatched bases: 7. CDR3: CASSSSSGALTDTQYF. The CDR3 nucleotides are TGTGCCAGCAGCTCCTCTAGCGGGGCCCTCACAGATACGCAGTATTTT. Complete variable domain (other parts from reference TRBV7-2 and TRBJ2-3): GAGVSQSPSNKVTEKGKDVELRCDPISGHTALYWYRQSLGQGLEFLIYFQGNSAPDKSGLPSDRFSAERTGGSVSTLTIQRTQQEDSAVYLCASSSSSGALTDTQYFGPGTRLTVL.

This rearrangement joins TRBV20-1 to TRBJ2-7; D is unclear. The CDR3 contains 11 residues. V was trimmed by 3 bases and J by 4 bases, leaving 7 bases between them. The germline V gene encodes CDR1 DFQATT and CDR2 SNEGSKA (reference sequence). This CDR3 is CSARADYEQYF. CDR3 DNA: TGCAGTGCTAGGGCGGATTACGAGCAGTACTTC.

The rearrangement links TRBV6-5 to TRBJ1-2; 8 bases agree with TRBD1. The CDR3 consists of 13 residues. Germline V gene lookup returns CDR1 MNHEY and CDR2 SVGAGI. V dropped 6 bases and J dropped 4; count of bases not matched to a gene: 4. The CDR3 is CASSRTGGYGYTF. The CDR3 DNA is TGTGCCAGCAGCCGCACAGGGGGCTATGGCTACACCTTC.

V and J are TRBV28 and TRBJ2-5, with 9 bases aligning to TRBD2. Trimming at V came to 3 bases and at J to 5 bases, leaving 10 bases not matched to a gene. The CDR3 covers 16 residues. Germline V CDR1 and CDR2: MDHEN, SYDVKM. In nucleotides, the CDR3 is TGTGCCAGCAGTTTCGCTGTGTCTAGCGGGATTGAGACCCAGTACTTC. This gives the protein CASSFAVSSGIETQYF.

The chain employs TRBV11-2 and TRBJ1-1; D might be TRBD1 (5 bases). This CDR3 region has 14 residues. Germline V gene lookup returns CDR1 SGHAT and CDR2 FQNNGV. Trimming pared 7 bases from V and 4 bases from J, leaving 16 bases between. In DNA form, the CDR3 reads TGTGCCAGCAACTCTCAAGGGGCTGGCACTGAAGCTTTCTTT. This sequence encodes CASNSQGAGTEAFF.

The chain couples TRBV28 to TRBJ2-1; D gene unclear. V gave up 3 bases and J gave up 6 bases, with 6 bases separating them. The CDR3 is 12 residues long. Germline CDR1 MDHEN, CDR2 SYDVKM. The CDR3 loop reads CASSFPRNEQFF. The CDR3 DNA reads as TGTGCCAGCAGTTTCCCTCGCAATGAGCAGTTCTTC.

The chain employs TRBV7-3 and TRBJ2-3; 7 bases line up with TRBD1. In germline, CDR1 is SGHTA, CDR2 FQGTGA. CDR3 length: 14 residues. V dropped 4 bases and J dropped 2; count of bases not matched to a gene: 3. CDR3 sequence: CASSSGQPTDTQYF. In DNA form, the CDR3 reads TGTGCCAGCAGCTCGGGACAGCCCACAGATACGCAGTATTTT.

The chain couples TRBV6-5 to TRBJ2-7; 9 nucleotides agree with TRBD1. Germline trimming cut 5 bases from V and 6 bases from J; bases unmatched to any gene: 11. The CDR3 spans 15 residues. The V gene's germline CDR1 is MNHEY and CDR2 SVGAGI. The CDR3 reads CASSNWGQGLSEQYF. CDR3 nucleotide sequence: TGTGCCAGCAGTAACTGGGGACAGGGCCTCTCCGAGCAGTACTTC.

The chain joins TRBV5-1 to TRBJ2-1; no clear D gene. The CDR3 loop spans 17 amino acids. Deletions cut 0 bases from V and 0 bases from J, with 13 bases between. Germline-derived CDR1 and CDR2 are SGHRS and YFSETQ. This chain's CDR3 is CASSLVLADNSYNEQFF. The CDR3, as DNA: TGCGCCAGCAGCTTGGTGTTGGCTGACAACTCCTACAATGAGCAGTTCTTC.

The V gene is TRBV9, the J gene TRBJ2-5, with D maybe TRBD1 (8 bases). Trimming took off 3 bases at V and 2 bases at J, with 17 bases between the two ends. The germline V gene encodes CDR1 SGDLS and CDR2 YYNGEE. The CDR3 is 16 amino acids. CDR3 amino acids: CASSGGQGGYQETQYF. The CDR3 DNA reads as TGTGCCAGCAGCGGCGGACAGGGAGGGTATCAAGAGACCCAGTACTTC.

This chain joins TRBV25-1 and TRBJ2-2; possibly TRBD2 for D (5 bases). Germline V gene data show CDR1 as MGHDK and CDR2 as SYGVNS. V was shortened by 3 bases and J by 3 bases, with 8 bases between the two germline ends. The CDR3 runs 14 residues. CDR3 amino acids: CASSERADTGELFF. The CDR3 nucleotides are TGTGCCAGCAGTGAGCGGGCGGACACCGGGGAGCTGTTTTTT.

The genes are TRBV28 and TRBJ1-3; tentative D call: TRBD1 (5 bases). The V and J ends lost 3 bases and 6 bases respectively, with 12 bases between them. CDR1 and CDR2 from the germline V gene are MDHEN and SYDVKM. The CDR3 covers 14 residues. In DNA, the CDR3 is TGTGCCAGCAGTTTGGGACTTGCGGAAAACACCATATATTTT. Translation gives CASSLGLAENTIYF.